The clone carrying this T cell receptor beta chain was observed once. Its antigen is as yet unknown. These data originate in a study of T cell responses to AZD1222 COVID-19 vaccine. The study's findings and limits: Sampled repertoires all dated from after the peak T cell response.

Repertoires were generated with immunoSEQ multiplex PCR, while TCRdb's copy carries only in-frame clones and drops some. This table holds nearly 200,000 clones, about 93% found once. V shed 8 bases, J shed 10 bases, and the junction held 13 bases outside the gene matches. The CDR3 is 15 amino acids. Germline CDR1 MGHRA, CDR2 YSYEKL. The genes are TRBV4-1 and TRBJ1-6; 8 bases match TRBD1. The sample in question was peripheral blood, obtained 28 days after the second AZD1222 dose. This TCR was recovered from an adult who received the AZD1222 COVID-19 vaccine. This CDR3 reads CASRGVETGASPLHF. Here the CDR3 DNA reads TGCGCCAGCCGCGGAGTTGAGACAGGGGCCTCACCCCTCCACTTT.